This T cell receptor beta chain was sequenced for a study of glioma-infiltrating T cells (dated by TCRdb to about 2016). About the study as a whole: Glioma tissue, non-neoplastic brain tissue and matched peripheral blood mononuclear cells were used as sources from which TCR alpha- and beta-chain repertoires were sequenced. To measure how far tissue and blood T-cell populations diverged, each tissue-infiltrating repertoire was compared against the peripheral blood repertoire of the same patient. The paired cohort was made up of three low-grade glioma patients, several primary glioblastoma patients and three non-glioma patients who contributed non-neoplastic brain tissue. Overall results and qualifications from the work: The group comparisons were based on small numbers of patients: three non-neoplastic, three low-grade glioma and roughly eight glioblastoma patients. In non-neoplastic patients, VJ-independent divergence between tissue and blood fell below expectation, whereas in all gliomas, and especially in low-grade gliomas, the divergence rose above expectation. Only a very small number of CDR3 sequences turned up in both tissue and blood, a result put down to high CDR3 diversity combined with limited sampling.

The CDR3, from cysteine to phenylalanine, totals 11 residues. Only the CDR3 portion is preserved as DNA: 33 bases, with reading frame beginning at the first base. From a lookup of the germline V gene (reference sequence), CDR1 and CDR2 are DFQATT and SNEGSKA. The iRepertoire nested amplicon-rescue multiplex PCR (arm-PCR) platform was used to amplify TCR alpha and beta CDR3 regions from RNA. The input for one-step reverse transcription and amplification was about 85-400 ng of either tissue mRNA or PBMC total RNA. Following bead purification, Illumina adapters were added by a secondary multiplex PCR, and libraries between 200 and 400 bp were gel-purified. Libraries carried internal 6-nucleotide barcodes used for demultiplexing. Libraries were sequenced on an Illumina MiSeq with 2x220 or 2x250 nucleotide paired-end reads. Per the authors' processing: Paired reads were merged with FLASH 1.2.11 and aligned to the GRCh37 human genome with BWA-MEM before extracting TRA and TRB reads. An IMGT-derived reference of cassette sequences and CDR3 motifs, with pseudogenes included, was used for V and J assignment. Reads were translated in three frames, and productive CDR3s were defined as those with a C...FGXG motif and no stop codons. Unique combinations of V-J cassette pair and CDR3 amino acid sequence were defined as clonotypes. Reads were filtered by Hamming distance, thresholded by each sample's sequence error rate in mapped regions. The public reads were reprocessed in TCRdb via fastp at Q25 and MiXCR, keeping in-frame beta chains. Here each entry gathers all rows of one CDR3 protein and keeps the most common genes and DNA. The V and J calls were determined by TCRdb, not by the authors. The sample profile shows 100,000 to 150,000 distinct CDR3 sequences; about 22% of them were found once. The leading ten clones occupy 27% of the sample.

This clonotype was detected only once. Its cognate antigen has yet to be identified. This may be a read error, as it is one base from a much larger clone. The V gene is TRBV20-1 and the J gene is TRBJ2-5; the D region possibly corresponds to TRBD2 (5 bases align). What was sequenced was glioma tissue, nonneoplastic brain tissue, or PBMCs (not recorded which). The clonotype was recovered from a human donor with low-grade glioma or glioblastoma, undergoing nonglioma brain surgery, or in good health (not recorded which). CDR3 loop: CSATPGKTKYF. The nucleotides read TGCAGTGCTACCCCGGGGAAGACCAAGTACTTC.